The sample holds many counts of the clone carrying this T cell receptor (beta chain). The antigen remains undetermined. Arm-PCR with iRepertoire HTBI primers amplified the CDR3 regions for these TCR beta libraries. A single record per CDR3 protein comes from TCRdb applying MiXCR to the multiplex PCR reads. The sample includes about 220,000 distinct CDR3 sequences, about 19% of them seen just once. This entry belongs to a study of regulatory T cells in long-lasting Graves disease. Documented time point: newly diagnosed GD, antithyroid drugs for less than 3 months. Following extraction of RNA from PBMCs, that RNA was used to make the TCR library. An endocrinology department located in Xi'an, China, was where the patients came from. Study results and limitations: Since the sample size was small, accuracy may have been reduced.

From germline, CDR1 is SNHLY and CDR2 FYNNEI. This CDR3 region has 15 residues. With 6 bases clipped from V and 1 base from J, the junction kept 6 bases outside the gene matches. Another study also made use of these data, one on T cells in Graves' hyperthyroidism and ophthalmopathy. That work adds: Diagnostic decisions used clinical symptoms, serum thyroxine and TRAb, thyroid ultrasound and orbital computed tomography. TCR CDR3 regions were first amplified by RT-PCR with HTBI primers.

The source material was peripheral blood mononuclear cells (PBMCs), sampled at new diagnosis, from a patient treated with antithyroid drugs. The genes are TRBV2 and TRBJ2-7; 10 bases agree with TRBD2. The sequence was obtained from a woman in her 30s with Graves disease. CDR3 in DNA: TGTGCCAGCAGGGGTACTAGCGGGAAATCCTACGAGCAGTACTTC. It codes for CASRGTSGKSYEQYF.